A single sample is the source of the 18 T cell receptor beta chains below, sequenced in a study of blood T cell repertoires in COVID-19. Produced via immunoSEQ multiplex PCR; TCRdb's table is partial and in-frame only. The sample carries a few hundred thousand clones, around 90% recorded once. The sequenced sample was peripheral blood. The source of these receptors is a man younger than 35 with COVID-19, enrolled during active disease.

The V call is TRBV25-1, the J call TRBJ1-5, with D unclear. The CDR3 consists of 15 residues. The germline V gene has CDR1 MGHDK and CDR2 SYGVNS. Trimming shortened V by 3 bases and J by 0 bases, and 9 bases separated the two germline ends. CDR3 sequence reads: CASSDGVHSNQPQHF. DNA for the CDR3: TGTGCCAGCAGTGACGGGGTCCATAGCAATCAGCCCCAGCATTTT.

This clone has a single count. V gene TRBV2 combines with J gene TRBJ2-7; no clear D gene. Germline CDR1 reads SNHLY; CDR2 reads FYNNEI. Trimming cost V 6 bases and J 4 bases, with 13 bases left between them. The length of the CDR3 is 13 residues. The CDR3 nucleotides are TGTGCCAGCAGGTTAGATCTTCCTTACGAGCAGTACTTC. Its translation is CASRLDLPYEQYF.

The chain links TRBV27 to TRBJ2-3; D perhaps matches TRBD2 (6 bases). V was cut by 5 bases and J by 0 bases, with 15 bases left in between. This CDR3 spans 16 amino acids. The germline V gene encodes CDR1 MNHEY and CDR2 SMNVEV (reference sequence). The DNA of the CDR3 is TGTGCCAGCAGTGCCTCACCGGGGGAGAGCACAGATACGCAGTATTTT. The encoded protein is CASSASPGESTDTQYF.

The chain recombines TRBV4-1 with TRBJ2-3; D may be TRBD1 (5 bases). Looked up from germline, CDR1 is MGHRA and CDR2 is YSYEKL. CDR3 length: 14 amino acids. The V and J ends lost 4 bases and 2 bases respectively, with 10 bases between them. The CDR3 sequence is CASSLFRDTDTQYF. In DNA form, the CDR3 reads TGCGCCAGCAGCCTATTCAGGGACACAGATACGCAGTATTTT.

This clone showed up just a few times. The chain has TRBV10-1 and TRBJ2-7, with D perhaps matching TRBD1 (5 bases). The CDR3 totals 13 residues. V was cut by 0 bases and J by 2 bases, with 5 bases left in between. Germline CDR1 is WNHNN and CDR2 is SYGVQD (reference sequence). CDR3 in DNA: TGCGCCAGCAGTGAGTCGGGGCCCTACGAGCAGTACTTC. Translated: CASSESGPYEQYF.

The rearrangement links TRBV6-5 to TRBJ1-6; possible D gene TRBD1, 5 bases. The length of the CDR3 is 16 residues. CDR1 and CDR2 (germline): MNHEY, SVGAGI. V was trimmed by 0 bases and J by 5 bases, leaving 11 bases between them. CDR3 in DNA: TGTGCCAGCAGTTACTCAGGCAGGGCCCATAATTCACCCCTCCACTTT. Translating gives CASSYSGRAHNSPLHF.

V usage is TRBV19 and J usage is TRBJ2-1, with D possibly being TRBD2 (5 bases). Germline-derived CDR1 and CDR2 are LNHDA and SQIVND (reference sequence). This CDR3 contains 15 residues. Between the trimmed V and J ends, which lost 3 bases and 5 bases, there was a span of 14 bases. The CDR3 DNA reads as TGTGCCAGTAGTATGAATCCCGGACTTAACAATGAGCAGTTCTTC. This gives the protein CASSMNPGLNNEQFF.

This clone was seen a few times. This CDR3 is CASSPPQGFSGNTIYF. CDR3 nucleotides: TGTGCCAGCTCACCACCACAGGGGTTCTCTGGAAACACCATATATTTT. This chain joins TRBV18 and TRBJ1-3; 7 positions agree with TRBD1. Germline trimming cut 0 bases from V and 0 bases from J; bases unmatched to any gene: 2. CDR1 is KGHSH and CDR2 is LQKENI in the germline V gene. The CDR3 is made up of 16 amino acids. The full variable domain, in which reference TRBV18 and TRBJ1-3 provide the parts outside the CDR3, is NAGVMQNPRHLVRRRGQEARLRCSPMKGHSHVYWYRQLPEEGLKFMVYLQKENIIDESGMPKERFSAEFPKEGPSILRIQQVVRGDSAAYFCASSPPQGFSGNTIYFGEGSWLTVV.

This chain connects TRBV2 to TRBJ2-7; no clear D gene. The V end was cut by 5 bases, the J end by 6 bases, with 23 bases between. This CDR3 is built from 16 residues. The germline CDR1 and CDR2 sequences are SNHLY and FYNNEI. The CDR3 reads CASSRQVVLYLAEQYF. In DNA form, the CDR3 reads TGTGCCAGCAGTAGGCAGGTGGTCCTTTACCTGGCCGAGCAGTACTTC. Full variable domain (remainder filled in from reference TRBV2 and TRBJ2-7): EPEVTQTPSHQVTQMGQEVILRCVPISNHLYFYWYRQILGQKVEFLVSFYNNEISEKSEIFDDQFSVERPDGSNFTLKIRSTKLEDSAMYFCASSRQVVLYLAEQYFGPGTRLTVT.

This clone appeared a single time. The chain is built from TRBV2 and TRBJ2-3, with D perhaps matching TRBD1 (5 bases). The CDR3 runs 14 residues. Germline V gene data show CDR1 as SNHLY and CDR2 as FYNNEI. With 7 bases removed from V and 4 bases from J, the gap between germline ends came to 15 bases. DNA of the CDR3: TGTGCCAGCAATTACAACAGGCGATCAGATACGCAGTATTTT. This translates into CASNYNRRSDTQYF.

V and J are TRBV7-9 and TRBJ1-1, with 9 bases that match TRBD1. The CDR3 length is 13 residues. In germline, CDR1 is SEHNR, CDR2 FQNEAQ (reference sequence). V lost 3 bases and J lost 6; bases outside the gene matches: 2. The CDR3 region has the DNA TGTGCCAGCAGCTTTCGACAGGGGGCTGAAGCTTTCTTT. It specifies CASSFRQGAEAFF. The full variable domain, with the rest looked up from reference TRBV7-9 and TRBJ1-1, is DTGVSQNPRHKITKRGQNVTFRCDPISEHNRLYWYRQTLGQGPEFLTYFQNEAQLEKSRLLSDRFSAERPKGSFSTLEIQRTEQGDSAMYLCASSFRQGAEAFFGQGTRLTVV.

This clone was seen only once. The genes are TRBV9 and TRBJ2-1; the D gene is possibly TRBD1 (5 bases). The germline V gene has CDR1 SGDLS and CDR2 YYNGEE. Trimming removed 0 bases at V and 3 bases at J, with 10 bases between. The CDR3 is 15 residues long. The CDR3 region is CASSVEGLYYNEQFF. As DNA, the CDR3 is TGTGCCAGCAGCGTAGAGGGGCTCTACTACAATGAGCAGTTCTTC.

CDR3 region: CASSQTGTGVKETQYF. DNA of the CDR3: TGTGCCAGCTCACAAACCGGGACAGGGGTTAAAGAGACCCAGTACTTC. V and J are TRBV18 and TRBJ2-5; 10 nucleotides match TRBD1. V lost 4 bases to trimming and J lost 3 bases; unmatched junction nucleotides: 8. In germline, CDR1 is KGHSH, CDR2 LQKENI. This CDR3 is 16 amino acids long.

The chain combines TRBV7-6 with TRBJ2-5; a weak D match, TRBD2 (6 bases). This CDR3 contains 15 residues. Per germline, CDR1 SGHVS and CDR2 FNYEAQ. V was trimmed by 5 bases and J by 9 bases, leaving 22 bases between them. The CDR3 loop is CASSHTNRERGAQYF. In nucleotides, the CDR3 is TGTGCCAGCAGCCATACTAACCGGGAGCGCGGGGCCCAGTACTTC.

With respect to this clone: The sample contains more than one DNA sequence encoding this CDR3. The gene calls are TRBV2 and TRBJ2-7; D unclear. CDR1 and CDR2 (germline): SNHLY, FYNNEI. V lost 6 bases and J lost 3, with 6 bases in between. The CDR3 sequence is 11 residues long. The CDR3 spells CASSVSYEQYF. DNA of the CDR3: TGTGCCAGCAGCGTTAGCTACGAGCAGTACTTC. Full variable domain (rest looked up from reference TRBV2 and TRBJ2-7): EPEVTQTPSHQVTQMGQEVILRCVPISNHLYFYWYRQILGQKVEFLVSFYNNEISEKSEIFDDQFSVERPDGSNFTLKIRSTKLEDSAMYFCASSVSYEQYFGPGTRLTVT.

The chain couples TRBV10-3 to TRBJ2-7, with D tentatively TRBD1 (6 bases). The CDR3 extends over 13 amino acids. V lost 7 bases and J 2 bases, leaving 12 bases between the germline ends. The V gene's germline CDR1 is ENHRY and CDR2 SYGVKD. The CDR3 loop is CAIKRQETYEQYF. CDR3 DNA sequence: TGTGCCATCAAACGACAGGAAACCTACGAGCAGTACTTC.

The CDR3 nucleotides are TGTGCCTGGAGTGTCCGGACTAGCGGCTACGAGCAGTACTTC. Its protein product is CAWSVRTSGYEQYF. The chain links TRBV30 to TRBJ2-7; TRBD2 agrees at 10 bases. The CDR3 is 14 amino acids. V shed 0 bases, J shed 3 bases, and the junction held 2 bases outside the gene matches. In germline, CDR1 is GTSNPN, CDR2 SVGIG (reference sequence).

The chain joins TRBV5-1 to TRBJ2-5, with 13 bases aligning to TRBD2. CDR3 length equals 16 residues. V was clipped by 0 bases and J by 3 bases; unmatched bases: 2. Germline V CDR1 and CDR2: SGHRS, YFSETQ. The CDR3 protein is CASSLGLAGGEETQYF. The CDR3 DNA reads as TGCGCCAGCAGCTTGGGACTAGCGGGAGGAGAAGAGACCCAGTACTTC. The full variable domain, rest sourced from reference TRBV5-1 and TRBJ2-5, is KAGVTQTPRYLIKTRGQQVTLSCSPISGHRSVSWYQQTPGQGLQFLFEYFSETQRNKGNFPGRFSGRQFSNSRSEMNVSTLELGDSALYLCASSLGLAGGEETQYFGPGTRLLVL.